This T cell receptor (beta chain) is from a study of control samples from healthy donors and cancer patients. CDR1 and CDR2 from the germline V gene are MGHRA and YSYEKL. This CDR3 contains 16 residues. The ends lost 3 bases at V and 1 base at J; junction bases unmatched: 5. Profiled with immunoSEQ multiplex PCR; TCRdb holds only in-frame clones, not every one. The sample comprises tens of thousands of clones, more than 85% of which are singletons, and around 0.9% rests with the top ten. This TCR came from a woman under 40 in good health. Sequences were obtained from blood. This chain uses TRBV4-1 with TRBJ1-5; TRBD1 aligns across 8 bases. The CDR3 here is CASSQPRQGSNQPQHF. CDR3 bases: TGCGCCAGCAGCCAGCCCCGACAGGGGAGCAATCAGCCCCAGCATTTT.